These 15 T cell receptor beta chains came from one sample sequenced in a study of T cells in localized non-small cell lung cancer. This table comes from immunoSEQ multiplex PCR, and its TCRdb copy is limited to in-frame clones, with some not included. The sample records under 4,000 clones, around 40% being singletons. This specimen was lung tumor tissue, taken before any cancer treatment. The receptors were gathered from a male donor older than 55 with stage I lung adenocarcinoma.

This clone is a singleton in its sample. CDR3 nucleotide sequence: TGCGCCAGCAGCTCTGGACAGGGTGGCGAAAAACTGTTTTTT. Amino acid sequence: CASSSGQGGEKLFF. The chain is built from TRBV5-1 and TRBJ1-4, with TRBD1 matching over 8 bases. The CDR3 runs 14 residues. Germline V CDR1 and CDR2: SGHRS, YFSETQ. V was clipped by 3 bases and J by 8 bases; unmatched bases: 6. The variable domain in full, with the rest retrieved from reference TRBV5-1 and TRBJ1-4, is KAGVTQTPRYLIKTRGQQVTLSCSPISGHRSVSWYQQTPGQGLQFLFEYFSETQRNKGNFPGRFSGRQFSNSRSEMNVSTLELGDSALYLCASSSGQGGEKLFFGSGTQLSVL.

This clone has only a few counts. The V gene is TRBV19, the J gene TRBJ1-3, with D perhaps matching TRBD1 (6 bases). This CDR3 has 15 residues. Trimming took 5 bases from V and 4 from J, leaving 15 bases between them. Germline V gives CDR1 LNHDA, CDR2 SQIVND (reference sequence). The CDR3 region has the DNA TGTGCCAGTAGTCCTACAGGGTACTCCGGAAACACCATATATTTT. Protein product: CASSPTGYSGNTIYF.

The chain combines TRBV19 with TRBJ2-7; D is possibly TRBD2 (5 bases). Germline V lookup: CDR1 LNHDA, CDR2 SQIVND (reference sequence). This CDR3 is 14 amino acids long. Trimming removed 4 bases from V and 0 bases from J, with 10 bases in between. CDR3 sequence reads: CASSRAVSSYEQYF. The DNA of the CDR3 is TGTGCCAGTAGTAGAGCGGTTAGCTCCTACGAGCAGTACTTC.

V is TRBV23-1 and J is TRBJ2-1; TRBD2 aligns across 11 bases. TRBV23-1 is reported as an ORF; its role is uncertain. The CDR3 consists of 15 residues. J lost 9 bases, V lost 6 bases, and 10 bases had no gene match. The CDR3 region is CASSQVAGGGAEQFF. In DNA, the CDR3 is TGCGCCAGCAGCCAAGTAGCGGGGGGGGGCGCTGAGCAGTTCTTC.

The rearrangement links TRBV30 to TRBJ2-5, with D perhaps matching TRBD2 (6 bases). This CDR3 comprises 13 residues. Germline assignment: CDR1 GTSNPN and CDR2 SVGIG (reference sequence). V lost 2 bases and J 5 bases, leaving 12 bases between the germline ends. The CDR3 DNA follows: TGTGCCTGGAGTAACGGGGAGGTTGAGACCCAGTACTTC. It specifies CAWSNGEVETQYF.

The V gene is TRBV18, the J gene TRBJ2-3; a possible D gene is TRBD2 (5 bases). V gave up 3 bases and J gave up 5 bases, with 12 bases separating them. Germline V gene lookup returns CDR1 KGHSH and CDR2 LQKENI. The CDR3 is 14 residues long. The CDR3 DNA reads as TGTGCCAGCTCACCGTCCGGGGTGCTAGATACGCAGTATTTT. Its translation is CASSPSGVLDTQYF.

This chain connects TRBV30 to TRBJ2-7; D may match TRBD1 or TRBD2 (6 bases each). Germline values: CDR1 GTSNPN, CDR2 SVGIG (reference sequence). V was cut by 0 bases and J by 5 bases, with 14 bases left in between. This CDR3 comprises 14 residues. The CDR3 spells CAWSVQGGRDEQYF. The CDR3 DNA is TGTGCCTGGAGTGTACAAGGGGGGCGGGACGAGCAGTACTTC.

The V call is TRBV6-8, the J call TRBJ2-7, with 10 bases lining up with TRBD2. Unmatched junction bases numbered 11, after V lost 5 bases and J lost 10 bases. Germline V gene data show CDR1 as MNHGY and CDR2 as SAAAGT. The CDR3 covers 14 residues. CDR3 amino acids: CASSDWTSGYYQYF. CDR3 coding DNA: TGTGCCAGCAGTGACTGGACTAGCGGCTATTACCAGTACTTC.

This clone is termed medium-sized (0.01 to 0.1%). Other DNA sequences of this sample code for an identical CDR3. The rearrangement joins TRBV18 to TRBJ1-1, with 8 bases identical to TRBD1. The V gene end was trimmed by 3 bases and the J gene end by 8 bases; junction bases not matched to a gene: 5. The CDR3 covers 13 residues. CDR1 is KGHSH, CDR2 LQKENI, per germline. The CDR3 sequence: CASSPGQGAEAFF. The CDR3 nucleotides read TGTGCCAGCTCACCCGGACAGGGTGCCGAAGCTTTCTTT.

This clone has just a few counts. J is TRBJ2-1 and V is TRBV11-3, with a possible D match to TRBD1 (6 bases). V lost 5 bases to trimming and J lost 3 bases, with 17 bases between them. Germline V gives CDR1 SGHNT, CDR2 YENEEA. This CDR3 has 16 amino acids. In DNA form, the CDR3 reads TGTGCCAGCAGCACGGGACAAGGAGAGGACTACAATGAGCAGTTCTTC. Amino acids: CASSTGQGEDYNEQFF.

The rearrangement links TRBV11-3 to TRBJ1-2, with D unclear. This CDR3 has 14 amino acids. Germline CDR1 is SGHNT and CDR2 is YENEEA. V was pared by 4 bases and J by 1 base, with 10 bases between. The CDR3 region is CASSYGSLNYGYTF. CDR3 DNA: TGTGCCAGCAGCTACGGCAGTCTTAACTATGGCTACACCTTC.

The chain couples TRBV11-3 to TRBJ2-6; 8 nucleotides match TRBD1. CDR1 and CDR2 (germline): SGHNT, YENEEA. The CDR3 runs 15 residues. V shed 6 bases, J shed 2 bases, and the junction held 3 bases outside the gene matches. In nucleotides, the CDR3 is TGTGCCAGCAGGAAGACAGGGGCTGGGGCCAACGTCCTGACTTTC. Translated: CASRKTGAGANVLTF.

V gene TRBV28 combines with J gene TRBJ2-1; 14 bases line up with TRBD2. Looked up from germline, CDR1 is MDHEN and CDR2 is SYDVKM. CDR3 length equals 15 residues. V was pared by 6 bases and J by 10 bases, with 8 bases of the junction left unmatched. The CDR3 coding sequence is TGTGCCAGCAGGCCCGGGACTAGCGGGAGAAGGGAGCAGTTCTTC. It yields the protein CASRPGTSGRREQFF.

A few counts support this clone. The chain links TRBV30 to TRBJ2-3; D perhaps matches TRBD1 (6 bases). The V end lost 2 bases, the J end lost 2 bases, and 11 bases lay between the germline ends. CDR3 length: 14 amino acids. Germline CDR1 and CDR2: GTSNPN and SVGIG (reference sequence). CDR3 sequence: CAWSKGDPTDTQYF. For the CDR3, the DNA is TGTGCCTGGAGTAAGGGGGACCCCACAGATACGCAGTATTTT.

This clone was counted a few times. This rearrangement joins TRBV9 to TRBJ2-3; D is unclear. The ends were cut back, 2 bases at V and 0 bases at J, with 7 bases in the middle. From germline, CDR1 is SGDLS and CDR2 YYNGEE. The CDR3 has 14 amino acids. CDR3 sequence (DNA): TGTGCCAGCAGCGTTGGGTTTAGCACAGATACGCAGTATTTT. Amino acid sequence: CASSVGFSTDTQYF.